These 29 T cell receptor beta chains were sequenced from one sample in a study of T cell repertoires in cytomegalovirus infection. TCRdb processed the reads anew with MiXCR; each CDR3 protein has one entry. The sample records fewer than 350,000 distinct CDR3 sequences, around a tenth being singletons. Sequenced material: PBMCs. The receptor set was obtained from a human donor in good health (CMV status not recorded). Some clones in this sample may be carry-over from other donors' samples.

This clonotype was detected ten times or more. CDR3 DNA sequence: TGTGCCAGCAGTAGATTACAGGGACGGAAAGAAAAACTGTTTTTT. This translates into CASSRLQGRKEKLFF. The rearrangement uses TRBV27 and TRBJ1-4; D is perhaps TRBD1 (6 bases). Germline CDR1 and CDR2: MNHEY and SMNVEV (reference sequence). The CDR3 runs 15 residues. V was pared by 5 bases and J by 8 bases, with 18 bases between. Filled out from reference TRBV27 and TRBJ1-4, the complete variable domain reads EAQVTQNPRYLITVTGKKLTVTCSQNMNHEYMSWYRQDPGLGLRQIYYSMNVEVTDKGDVPEGYKVSRKEKRNFPLILESPSPNQTSLYFCASSRLQGRKEKLFFGSGTQLSVL.

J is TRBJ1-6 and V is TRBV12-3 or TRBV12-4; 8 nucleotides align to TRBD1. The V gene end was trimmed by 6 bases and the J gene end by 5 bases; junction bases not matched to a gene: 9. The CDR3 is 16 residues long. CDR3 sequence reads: CASSSAGGKNNSPLHF. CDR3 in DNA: TGTGCCAGCAGCTCAGCAGGGGGCAAGAATAATTCACCCCTCCACTTT.

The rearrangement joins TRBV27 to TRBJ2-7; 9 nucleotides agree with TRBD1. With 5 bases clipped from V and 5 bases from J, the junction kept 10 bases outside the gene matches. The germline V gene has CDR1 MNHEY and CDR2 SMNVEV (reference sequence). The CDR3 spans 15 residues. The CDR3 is CASSKITGGLNEQYF. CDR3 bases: TGTGCCAGCAGTAAAATTACAGGGGGCCTCAACGAGCAGTACTTC.

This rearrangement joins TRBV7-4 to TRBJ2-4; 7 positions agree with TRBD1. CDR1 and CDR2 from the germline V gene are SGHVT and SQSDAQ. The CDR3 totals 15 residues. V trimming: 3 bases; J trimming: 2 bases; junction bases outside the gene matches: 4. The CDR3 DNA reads TGTGCCAGCAGCTTCTTTAGGGGGCCCAAAAACATTCAGTACTTC. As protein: CASSFFRGPKNIQYF.

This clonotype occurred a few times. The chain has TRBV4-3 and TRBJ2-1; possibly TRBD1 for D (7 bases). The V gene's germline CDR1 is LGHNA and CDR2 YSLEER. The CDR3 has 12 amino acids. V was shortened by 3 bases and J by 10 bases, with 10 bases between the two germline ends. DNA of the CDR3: TGCGCCAGCAGCCATCCAGGGGGGGAGCAGTTCTTC. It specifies CASSHPGGEQFF.

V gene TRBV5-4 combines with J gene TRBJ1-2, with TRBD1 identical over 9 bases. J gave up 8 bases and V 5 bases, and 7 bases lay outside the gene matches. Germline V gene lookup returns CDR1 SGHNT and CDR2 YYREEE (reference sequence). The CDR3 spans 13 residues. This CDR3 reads CASRPQGARGYTF. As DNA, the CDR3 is TGTGCCAGCAGACCACAGGGGGCGCGAGGCTACACCTTC.

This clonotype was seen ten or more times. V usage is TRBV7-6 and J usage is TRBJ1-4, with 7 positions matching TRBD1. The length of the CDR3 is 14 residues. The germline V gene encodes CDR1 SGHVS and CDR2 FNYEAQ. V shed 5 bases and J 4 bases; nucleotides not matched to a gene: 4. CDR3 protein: CASSKTGNNEKLFF. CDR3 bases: TGTGCCAGCAGCAAGACAGGGAATAATGAAAAACTGTTTTTT.

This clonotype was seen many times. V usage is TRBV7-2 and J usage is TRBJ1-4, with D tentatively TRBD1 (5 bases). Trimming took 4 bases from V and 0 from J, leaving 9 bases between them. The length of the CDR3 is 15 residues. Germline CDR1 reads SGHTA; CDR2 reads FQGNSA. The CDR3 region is CASSSRQTTNEKLFF. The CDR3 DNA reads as TGTGCCAGCAGCTCCCGACAGACAACTAATGAAAAACTGTTTTTT. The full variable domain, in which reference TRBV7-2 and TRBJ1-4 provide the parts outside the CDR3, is GAGVSQSPSNKVTEKGKDVELRCDPISGHTALYWYRQSLGQGLEFLIYFQGNSAPDKSGLPSDRFSAERTGGSVSTLTIQRTQQEDSAVYLCASSSRQTTNEKLFFGSGTQLSVL.

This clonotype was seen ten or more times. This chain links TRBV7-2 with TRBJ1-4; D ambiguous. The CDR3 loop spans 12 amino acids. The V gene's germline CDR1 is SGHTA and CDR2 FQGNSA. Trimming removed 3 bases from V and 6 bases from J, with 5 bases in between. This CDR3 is CASSFQDEKLFF. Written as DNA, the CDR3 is TGTGCCAGCAGCTTCCAGGATGAAAAACTGTTTTTT. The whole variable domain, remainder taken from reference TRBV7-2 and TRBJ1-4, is GAGVSQSPSNKVTEKGKDVELRCDPISGHTALYWYRQSLGQGLEFLIYFQGNSAPDKSGLPSDRFSAERTGGSVSTLTIQRTQQEDSAVYLCASSFQDEKLFFGSGTQLSVL.

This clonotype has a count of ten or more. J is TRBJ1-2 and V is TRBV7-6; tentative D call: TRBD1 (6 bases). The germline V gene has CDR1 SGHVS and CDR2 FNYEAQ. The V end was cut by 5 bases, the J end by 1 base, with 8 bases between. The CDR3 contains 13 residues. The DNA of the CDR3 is TGTGCCAGCAGCGTACAGGGTAACTATGGCTACACCTTC. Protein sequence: CASSVQGNYGYTF.

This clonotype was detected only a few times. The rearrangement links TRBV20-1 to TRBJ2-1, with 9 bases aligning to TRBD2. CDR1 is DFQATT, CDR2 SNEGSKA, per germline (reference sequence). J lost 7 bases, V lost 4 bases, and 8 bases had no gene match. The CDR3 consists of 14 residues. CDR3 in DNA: TGCAGTGCTATCTCAGGCGGGAGGGCGAATGAGCAGTTCTTC. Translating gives CSAISGGRANEQFF.

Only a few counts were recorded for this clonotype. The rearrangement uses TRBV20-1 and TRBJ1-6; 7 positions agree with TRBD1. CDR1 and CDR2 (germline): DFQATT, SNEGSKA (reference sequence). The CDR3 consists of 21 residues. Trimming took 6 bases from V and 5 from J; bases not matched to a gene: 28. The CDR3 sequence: CSAPDRVGITNRGQNNSPLHF. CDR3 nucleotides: TGCAGTGCACCCGACAGGGTGGGCATAACCAACCGGGGCCAAAATAATTCACCCCTCCACTTT.

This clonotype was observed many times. CDR3: CASSLGRGGEKLFF. The CDR3 coding sequence is TGTGCCAGCAGCTTAGGGAGGGGTGGGGAAAAACTGTTTTTT. This chain connects TRBV7-2 to TRBJ1-4, with D possibly being TRBD1 (5 bases). Germline CDR1 and CDR2: SGHTA and FQGNSA. The CDR3 spans 14 residues. Trimming pared 1 base from V and 8 bases from J, leaving 11 bases between.

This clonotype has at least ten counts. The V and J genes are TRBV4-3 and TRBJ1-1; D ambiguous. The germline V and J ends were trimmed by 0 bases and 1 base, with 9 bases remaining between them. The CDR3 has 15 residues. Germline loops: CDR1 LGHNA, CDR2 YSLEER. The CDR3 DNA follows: TGCGCCAGCAGCCAAGATAAAAGACCGAACACTGAAGCTTTCTTT. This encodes CASSQDKRPNTEAFF.

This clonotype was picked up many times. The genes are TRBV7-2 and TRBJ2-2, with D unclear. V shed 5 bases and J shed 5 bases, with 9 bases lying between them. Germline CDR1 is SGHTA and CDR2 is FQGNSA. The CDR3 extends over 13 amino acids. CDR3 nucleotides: TGTGCCAGCAGCCCGCCTTGGACCGGGGAGCTGTTTTTT. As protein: CASSPPWTGELFF.

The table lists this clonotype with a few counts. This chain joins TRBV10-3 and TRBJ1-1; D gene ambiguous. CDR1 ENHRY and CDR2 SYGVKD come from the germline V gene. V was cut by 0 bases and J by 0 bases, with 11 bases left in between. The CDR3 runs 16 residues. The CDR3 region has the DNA TGTGCCATCAGTGAGTCCTTGGGAACGGTGAACACTGAAGCTTTCTTT. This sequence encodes CAISESLGTVNTEAFF.

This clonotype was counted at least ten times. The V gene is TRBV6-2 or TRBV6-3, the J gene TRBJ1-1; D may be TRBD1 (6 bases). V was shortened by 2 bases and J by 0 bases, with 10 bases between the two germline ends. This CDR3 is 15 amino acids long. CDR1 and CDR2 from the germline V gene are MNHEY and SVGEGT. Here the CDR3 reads CASSYEGTMNTEAFF. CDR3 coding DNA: TGTGCCAGCAGTTACGAAGGGACAATGAACACTGAAGCTTTCTTT.

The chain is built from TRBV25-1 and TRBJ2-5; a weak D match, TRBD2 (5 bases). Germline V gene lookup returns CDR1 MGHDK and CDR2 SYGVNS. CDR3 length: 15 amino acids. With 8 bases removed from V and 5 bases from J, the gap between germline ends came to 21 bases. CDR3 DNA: TGTGCCAGCCGGAGCGTAGCGCCGGCTCGGGAGACCCAGTACTTC. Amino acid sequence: CASRSVAPARETQYF.

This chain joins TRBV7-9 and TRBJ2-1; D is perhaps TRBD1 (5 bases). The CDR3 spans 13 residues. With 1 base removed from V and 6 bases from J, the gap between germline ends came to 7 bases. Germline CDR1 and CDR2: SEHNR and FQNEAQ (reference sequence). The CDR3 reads CASSLGGPNEQFF. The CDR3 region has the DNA TGTGCCAGCAGCTTAGGGGGCCCCAATGAGCAGTTCTTC.

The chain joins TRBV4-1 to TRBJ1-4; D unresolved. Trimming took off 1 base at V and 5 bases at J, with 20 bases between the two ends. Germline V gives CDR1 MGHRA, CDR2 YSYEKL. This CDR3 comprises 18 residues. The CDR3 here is CASSQGTLMSWENEKLFF. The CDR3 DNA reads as TGCGCCAGCAGCCAAGGTACTCTCATGTCCTGGGAGAATGAAAAACTGTTTTTT.

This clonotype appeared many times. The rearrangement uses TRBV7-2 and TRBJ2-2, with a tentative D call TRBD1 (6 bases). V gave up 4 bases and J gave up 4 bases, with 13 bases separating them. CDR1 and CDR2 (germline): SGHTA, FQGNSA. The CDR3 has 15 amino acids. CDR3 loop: CASSSRTDSTGELFF. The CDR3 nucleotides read TGTGCCAGCAGCTCCCGGACAGATAGCACCGGGGAGCTGTTTTTT.

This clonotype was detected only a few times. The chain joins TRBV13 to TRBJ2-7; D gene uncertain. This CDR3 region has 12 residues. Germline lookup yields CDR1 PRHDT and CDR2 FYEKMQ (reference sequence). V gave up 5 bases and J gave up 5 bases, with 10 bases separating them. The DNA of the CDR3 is TGTGCCAGCAGCGCAACCCTTAACGAGCAGTACTTC. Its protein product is CASSATLNEQYF.

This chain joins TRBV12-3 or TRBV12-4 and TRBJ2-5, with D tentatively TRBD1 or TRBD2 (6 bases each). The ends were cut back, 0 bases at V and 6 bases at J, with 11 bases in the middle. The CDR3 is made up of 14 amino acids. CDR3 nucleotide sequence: TGTGCCAGCAGTTTAGCGGGGGGCCGAAAGACCCAGTACTTC. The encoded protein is CASSLAGGRKTQYF.

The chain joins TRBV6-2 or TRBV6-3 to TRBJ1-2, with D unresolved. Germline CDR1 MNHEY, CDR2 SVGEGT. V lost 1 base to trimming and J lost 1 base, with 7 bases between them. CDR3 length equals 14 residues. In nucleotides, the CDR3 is TGTGCCAGCAGTTACTACGCGGGTAACTATGGCTACACCTTC. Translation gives CASSYYAGNYGYTF.

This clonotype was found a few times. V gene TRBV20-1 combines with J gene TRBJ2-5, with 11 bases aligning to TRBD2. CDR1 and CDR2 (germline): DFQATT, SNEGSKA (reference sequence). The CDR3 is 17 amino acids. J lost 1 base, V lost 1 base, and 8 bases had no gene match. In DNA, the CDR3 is TGCAGTGCTAGAGCATGGCTAGCGGGGGGCTTCCAAGAGACCCAGTACTTC. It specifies CSARAWLAGGFQETQYF.

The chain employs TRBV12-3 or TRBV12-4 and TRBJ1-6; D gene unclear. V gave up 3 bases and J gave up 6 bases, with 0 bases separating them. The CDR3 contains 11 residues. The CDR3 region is CASSFNSPLHF. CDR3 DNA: TGTGCCAGCAGTTTTAATTCACCCCTCCACTTT.

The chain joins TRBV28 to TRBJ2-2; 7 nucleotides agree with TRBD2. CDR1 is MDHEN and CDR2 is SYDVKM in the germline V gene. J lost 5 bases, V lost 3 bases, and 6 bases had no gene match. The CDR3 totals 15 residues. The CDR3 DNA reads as TGTGCCAGCAGTTTGGGAGGGAGCAGTACCGGGGAGCTGTTTTTT. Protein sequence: CASSLGGSSTGELFF. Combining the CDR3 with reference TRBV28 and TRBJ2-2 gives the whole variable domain DVKVTQSSRYLVKRTGEKVFLECVQDMDHENMFWYRQDPGLGLRLIYFSYDVKMKEKGDIPEGYSVSREKKERFSLILESASTNQTSMYLCASSLGGSSTGELFFGEGSRLTVL.

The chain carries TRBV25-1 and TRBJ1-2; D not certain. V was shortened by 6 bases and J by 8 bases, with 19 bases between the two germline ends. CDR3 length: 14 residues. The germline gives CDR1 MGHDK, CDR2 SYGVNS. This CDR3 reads CASSRPGRQAGYTF. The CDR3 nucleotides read TGTGCCAGCAGCCGCCCCGGCCGGCAGGCAGGCTACACCTTC.

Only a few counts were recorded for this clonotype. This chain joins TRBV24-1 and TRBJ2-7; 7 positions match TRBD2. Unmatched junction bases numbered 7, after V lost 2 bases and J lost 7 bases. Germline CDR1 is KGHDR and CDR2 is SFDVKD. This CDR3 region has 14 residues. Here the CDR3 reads CATSDWRGTREQYF. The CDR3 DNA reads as TGTGCCACCAGTGATTGGCGGGGGACCCGGGAGCAGTACTTC.